The present T cell receptor beta chain was sequenced within a study of cytomegalovirus exposure and HLA in healthy donors. Germline V gene lookup returns CDR1 MNHEY and CDR2 SVGAGI. This CDR3 comprises 13 residues. Trimming took 6 bases from V and 7 from J, leaving 15 bases between them. The PCR made use of 60 Vbeta and 13 Jbeta primers. The table came from immunoSEQ multiplex PCR; TCRdb's copy has only in-frame clones and leaves some out. Of under 200,000 clones listed, around 80% are singletons. The TCR was taken from a woman aged 18-29 years in good health and CMV-seronegative. V usage is TRBV6-5 and J usage is TRBJ1-2, with D tentatively TRBD1 (6 bases). Sequenced input: PBMCs. This CDR3 is CASRDPGVGGYTF. The CDR3 region has the DNA TGTGCCAGCAGAGACCCAGGGGTGGGTGGCTACACCTTC.